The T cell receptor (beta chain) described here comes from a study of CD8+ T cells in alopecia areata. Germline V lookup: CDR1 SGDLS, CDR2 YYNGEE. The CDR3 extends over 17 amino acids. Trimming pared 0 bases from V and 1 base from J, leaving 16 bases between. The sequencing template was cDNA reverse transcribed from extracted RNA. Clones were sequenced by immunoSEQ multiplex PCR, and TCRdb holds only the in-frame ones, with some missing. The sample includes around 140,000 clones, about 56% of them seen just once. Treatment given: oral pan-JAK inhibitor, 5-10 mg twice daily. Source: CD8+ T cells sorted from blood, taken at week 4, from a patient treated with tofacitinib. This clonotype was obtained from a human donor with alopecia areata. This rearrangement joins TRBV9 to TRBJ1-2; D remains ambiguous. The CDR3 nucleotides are TGTGCCAGCAGCGTAGGTTTGGTGGCAGATGATAACTATGGCTACACCTTC. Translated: CASSVGLVADDNYGYTF. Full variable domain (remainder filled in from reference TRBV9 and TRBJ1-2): DSGVTQTPKHLITATGQRVTLRCSPRSGDLSVYWYQQSLDQGLQFLIQYYNGEERAKGNILERFSAQQFPDLHSELNLSSLELGDSALYFCASSVGLVADDNYGYTFGSGTRLTVV.